These 25 T cell receptor beta chains were sequenced from one sample in a study of brain T cells in children with intractable seizures (dated by TCRdb to the early 2020s). The time point label, read with the paper, signifies: blood from clinic visit 5 months post-surgery; TSC patient then seizure free. Library preparation used the immunoSEQ multiplex PCR assay. This immuneACCESS table, as held by TCRdb, lists in-frame sequences with V and J called but not all clones. Of the missing ones, under half trace to an unresolved V gene in checked studies; the others have no known cause. This sample gives around 340,000 clones in total; about 94% of them show up just once. Roughly 5.8% of the sample comes from the top ten. The source was peripheral blood, collected more than 4 months after surgery. Source of these receptors: a boy less than two years old with tuberous sclerosis and intractable seizures.

The CDR3, as DNA: TGCAGCGTTGAACGAAAGGGAGACTATGGCTACACCTTC. Translating gives CSVERKGDYGYTF. V is TRBV29-1 and J is TRBJ1-2; D unresolved. Trimming cost V 2 bases and J 3 bases, with 10 bases left between them. Germline V gene data show CDR1 as SQVTM and CDR2 as ANQGSEA. CDR3 size: 13 residues.

This clone was detected only once. The chain has TRBV24-1 and TRBJ2-1, with D possibly being TRBD2 (6 bases). The CDR3 consists of 14 residues. The V end lost 10 bases, the J end lost 10 bases, and 22 bases lay between the germline ends. CDR1 is KGHDR, CDR2 SFDVKD, per germline. CDR3 nucleotide sequence: TGTGCCACTTCTCCGGCTAGCGAATTTGGCGAGCAGTTCTTC. Amino acids: CATSPASEFGEQFF.

The V gene is TRBV11-2, the J gene TRBJ2-7; D is unclear. CDR1 and CDR2 (germline): SGHAT, FQNNGV. The CDR3 length is 12 residues. The V gene lost 5 bases and the J gene lost 3 bases, with 8 bases spanning the gap. CDR3 nucleotides: TGTGCCAGCAGCCCCAAGCTCTACGAGCAGTACTTC. Translated, it gives CASSPKLYEQYF.

The rearrangement links TRBV11-2 to TRBJ1-2; a possible D gene is TRBD1 (5 bases). This CDR3 has 15 residues. V was cut by 0 bases and J by 7 bases, with 15 bases left in between. In germline, CDR1 is SGHAT, CDR2 FQNNGV. The DNA of the CDR3 is TGTGCCAGCAGCTTAGACAGGGCGTGGGATTTTGGCTACACCTTC. Its translation is CASSLDRAWDFGYTF. The variable domain in full, completed from reference TRBV11-2 and TRBJ1-2, reads EAGVAQSPRYKIIEKRQSVAFWCNPISGHATLYWYQQILGQGPKLLIQFQNNGVVDDSQLPKDRFSAERLKGVDSTLKIQPAKLEDSAVYLCASSLDRAWDFGYTFGSGTRLTVV.

This clone was found once. The chain recombines TRBV2 with TRBJ2-7; TRBD1 matches 9 bases. The V gene end was trimmed by 0 bases and the J gene end by 2 bases; junction bases not matched to a gene: 8. Per germline, CDR1 SNHLY and CDR2 FYNNEI. The CDR3 is made up of 17 amino acids. CDR3 DNA sequence: TGTGCCAGCAGTGAAGCGCTTCAGAGGGACAGGGCCTACGAGCAGTACTTC. This sequence encodes CASSEALQRDRAYEQYF.

The rearrangement uses TRBV2 and TRBJ1-5; D not certain. This CDR3 has 14 amino acids. The V gene lost 7 bases and the J gene lost 0 bases, with 10 bases spanning the gap. Germline-derived CDR1 and CDR2 are SNHLY and FYNNEI. The CDR3 DNA is TGTGCCAGCAACGAATTAGATAGCAATCAGCCCCAGCATTTT. Its translation: CASNELDSNQPQHF.

This chain uses TRBV11-2 with TRBJ2-7; 11 positions match TRBD2. Germline-derived CDR1 and CDR2 are SGHAT and FQNNGV. Trimming at V came to 2 bases and at J to 2 bases, leaving 2 bases not matched to a gene. The CDR3 contains 15 residues. CDR3 nucleotide sequence: TGTGCCAGCAGCTTAAGGGGACTAGCGGCCTACGAGCAGTACTTC. Translating it yields CASSLRGLAAYEQYF.

The gene calls are TRBV7-2 and TRBJ1-2; TRBD1 is a possible D gene (6 bases). Trimming removed 10 bases at V and 2 bases at J, with 14 bases between. The CDR3 consists of 13 residues. Per the germline V gene, CDR1 is SGHTA and CDR2 is FQGNSA. In DNA, the CDR3 is TGTGCCACTACAGGGTTTCCAAACTATGGCTACACCTTC. This gives the protein CATTGFPNYGYTF. The full variable domain, rest sourced from reference TRBV7-2 and TRBJ1-2, is GAGVSQSPSNKVTEKGKDVELRCDPISGHTALYWYRQSLGQGLEFLIYFQGNSAPDKSGLPSDRFSAERTGGSVSTLTIQRTQQEDSAVYLCATTGFPNYGYTFGSGTRLTVV.

The chain combines TRBV11-1 with TRBJ2-1; no firm D call. The CDR3 sequence is 11 residues long. The V and J ends lost 1 base and 8 bases respectively, with 3 bases between them. CDR1 SGHAT and CDR2 FQDESV come from the germline V gene (reference sequence). CDR3 DNA: TGTGCCAGCAGCTTAGAAGATGAGCAGTTCTTC. The encoded protein is CASSLEDEQFF.

V and J are TRBV14 and TRBJ2-5; tentatively, D is TRBD1 (6 bases). Trimming left V 0 bases short and J 1 base short, with 12 bases between. Germline V gene sequence: CDR1 SGHDN, CDR2 FVKESK. This CDR3 comprises 16 residues. CDR3 in amino acids: CASSQDVVRGQETQYF. In DNA form, the CDR3 reads TGTGCCAGCAGCCAAGATGTCGTCAGGGGCCAAGAGACCCAGTACTTC.

The J gene is TRBJ2-7, the V gene TRBV3-1 (or the pseudogene TRBV3-2); D not resolved. CDR1 is LGHDT, CDR2 YNNKEL, per germline (reference sequence). There are 12 residues in the CDR3. V was pared by 6 bases and J by 4 bases, with 10 bases between. CDR3 DNA: TGTGCCAGCAGTCACAGTAGGTACGAGCAGTACTTC. Translation: CASSHSRYEQYF.

V usage is TRBV4-1 and J usage is TRBJ2-7, with 7 nucleotides matching TRBD1. V gave up 1 base and J gave up 3 bases; unmatched junction bases: 6. CDR1 is MGHRA and CDR2 is YSYEKL in the germline V gene. This CDR3 is built from 15 residues. CDR3: CASSQVGTAYYEQYF. Written as DNA, the CDR3 is TGCGCCAGCAGCCAAGTGGGGACAGCCTACTACGAGCAGTACTTC.

For this clone: Other DNA sequences in the sample encode the same CDR3. This chain joins TRBV6-1 and TRBJ1-5; D is undetermined. The CDR3 contains 14 residues. V was clipped by 2 bases and J by 0 bases, with 5 bases between them. Germline CDR1 is MNHNS and CDR2 is SASEGT. The CDR3 DNA is TGTGCCAGCAGTGAACAACTTAGCAATCAGCCCCAGCATTTT. This codes for CASSEQLSNQPQHF.

The rearrangement links TRBV3-1 (or the pseudogene TRBV3-2) to TRBJ1-5; the D is unclear. The CDR3 extends over 15 amino acids. CDR1 and CDR2 (germline): LGHDT, YNNKEL (reference sequence). Trimming stripped 1 base from V and 5 bases from J, with 12 bases between. The CDR3 DNA is TGTGCCAGCAGCCAAGGTTGGGCCGCTCATCAGCCCCAGCATTTT. Translating it yields CASSQGWAAHQPQHF.

CDR3 in amino acids: CASSLRDGRTDTQYF. In DNA form, the CDR3 reads TGTGCCAGCAGCCTCCGGGACGGAAGAACGGATACGCAGTATTTT. The chain combines TRBV3-1 (or the pseudogene TRBV3-2) with TRBJ2-3; D tentatively reads TRBD1 or TRBD2 (5 bases each). Trimming removed 4 bases at V and 6 bases at J, with 17 bases between. The CDR3 length is 15 residues. The germline gives CDR1 LGHDT, CDR2 YNNKEL (reference sequence).

The chain links TRBV7-6 to TRBJ2-3, with 12 positions matching TRBD1. The CDR3 runs 15 residues. CDR1 is SGHVS and CDR2 is FNYEAQ in the germline V gene. J was trimmed by 2 bases and V by 4 bases; bases with no gene match: 1. The CDR3 here is CASSWDRGPTDTQYF. For the CDR3, the DNA is TGTGCCAGCAGCTGGGACAGGGGGCCCACAGATACGCAGTATTTT.

The J gene is TRBJ2-7, the V gene TRBV5-6; 11 bases agree with TRBD1. The V segment lost 4 bases and the J segment 4 bases; nucleotides outside the gene matches: 4. Germline-derived CDR1 and CDR2 are SGHDT and YYEEEE. The CDR3 covers 14 residues. The CDR3 sequence: CASSRGDRGYEQYF. In DNA form, the CDR3 reads TGTGCCAGCAGCAGGGGGGACAGGGGGTACGAGCAGTACTTC.

The chain couples TRBV30 to TRBJ1-2; tentatively, D is TRBD1 (5 bases). The germline CDR1 and CDR2 sequences are GTSNPN and SVGIG (reference sequence). This CDR3 is 11 amino acids long. V lost 5 bases to trimming and J lost 6 bases, with 10 bases between them. The chain's CDR3 is CAWGEGHGYTF. CDR3 nucleotides: TGTGCCTGGGGTGAGGGGCATGGCTACACCTTC.

The chain carries TRBV11-1 and TRBJ2-3; possible D gene TRBD1, 6 bases. The CDR3 runs 15 residues. V lost 1 base and J 0 bases, leaving 8 bases between the germline ends. Per germline, CDR1 SGHAT and CDR2 FQDESV (reference sequence). The DNA for the CDR3 is TGTGCCAGCAGCTTAGGGCAGGGGAGCACAGATACGCAGTATTTT. This codes for CASSLGQGSTDTQYF.

The CDR3 DNA is TGTGCCAGCAGCCCGTTAAGGGTCTATGGCTACACCTTC. This sequence encodes CASSPLRVYGYTF. V usage is TRBV12-3 or TRBV12-4 and J usage is TRBJ1-2, with no clear D. CDR3 length equals 13 residues. Trimming left V 6 bases short and J 4 bases short, with 12 bases between.

Here the CDR3 DNA reads TGTGCCAGCAGTGAATACAGCTACGAGCAGTACTTC. This encodes CASSEYSYEQYF. V and J are TRBV2 and TRBJ2-7, with D unclear. V was pared by 2 bases and J by 3 bases, with 5 bases between. The CDR3 loop spans 12 amino acids. From germline, CDR1 is SNHLY and CDR2 FYNNEI.

This sequence joins TRBV6-6 and TRBJ2-6; 8 bases line up with TRBD1. From germline, CDR1 is MNHNY and CDR2 SVGAGI (reference sequence). V lost 5 bases and J lost 1; bases outside the gene matches: 4. The CDR3 runs 16 residues. DNA for the CDR3: TGTGCCAGCAGTGCAGACAGGGGATCTGGGGCCAACGTCCTGACTTTC. Its protein product is CASSADRGSGANVLTF.

The V gene is TRBV18, the J gene TRBJ1-5; 8 bases map to TRBD1. CDR3 size: 14 residues. CDR1 is KGHSH, CDR2 LQKENI, per germline. The V gene end was trimmed by 6 bases and the J gene end by 10 bases; junction bases not matched to a gene: 11. Here the CDR3 DNA reads TGTGCCAGCTCCGTCGACAGGGGCGACCCACCCCAGCATTTT. Its protein is CASSVDRGDPPQHF. The variable domain in full, with the rest retrieved from reference TRBV18 and TRBJ1-5, is NAGVMQNPRHLVRRRGQEARLRCSPMKGHSHVYWYRQLPEEGLKFMVYLQKENIIDESGMPKERFSAEFPKEGPSILRIQQVVRGDSAAYFCASSVDRGDPPQHFGDGTRLSIL.

The genes are TRBV19 and TRBJ1-5; D is uncertain. V gave up 3 bases and J gave up 7 bases, with 7 bases separating them. This CDR3 region has 12 residues. Per germline, CDR1 LNHDA and CDR2 SQIVND (reference sequence). CDR3 bases: TGTGCCAGTAGTATTTCGGGGCAGCCCCAGCATTTT. It yields the protein CASSISGQPQHF.

The CDR3 sequence is CASSSTGQGADEQYF. DNA for the CDR3: TGTGCCAGCAGTTCAACGGGACAGGGGGCCGACGAGCAGTACTTC. J is TRBJ2-7 and V is TRBV27, with 12 bases matching TRBD1. V lost 4 bases to trimming and J lost 5 bases; unmatched junction nucleotides: 6. Per the germline V gene, CDR1 is MNHEY and CDR2 is SMNVEV (reference sequence). This CDR3 has 15 residues.